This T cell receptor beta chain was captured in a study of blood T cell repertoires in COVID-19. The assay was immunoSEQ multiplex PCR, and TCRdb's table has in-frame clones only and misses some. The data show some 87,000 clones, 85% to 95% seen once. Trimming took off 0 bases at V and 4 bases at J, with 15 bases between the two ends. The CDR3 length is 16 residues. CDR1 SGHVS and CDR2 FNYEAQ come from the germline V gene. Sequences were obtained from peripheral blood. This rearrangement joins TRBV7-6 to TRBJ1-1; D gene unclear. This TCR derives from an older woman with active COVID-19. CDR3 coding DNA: TGTGCCAGCAGCTTAGCCCTAGGCGCTCCCAGCACTGAAGCTTTCTTT. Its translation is CASSLALGAPSTEAFF.